This entry concerns a single T cell receptor (beta chain). The data originate from a study of blood T cells in healthy people across ages. The wider study: The template switching approach captured approximately one barcoded beta molecule for every two T cells.

Together with a sample-barcoded 5' primer, a J-beta primer mix was included in a second PCR lasting about 6 to 12 cycles. TCRdb fed the 5' RACE reads into MiXCR, producing one record per CDR3 protein. The sample includes 1.8 million or so distinct CDR3 sequences, 39% seen only once; the top ten take more than 20%. Collection of 8.5 to 10 milliliters of peripheral blood was performed for each donor. CDR1 is SQVTM and CDR2 is ANQGSEA in the germline V gene. The length of the CDR3 is 12 residues. The V end was cut by 7 bases, the J end by 3 bases, with 12 bases between. Sequenced: blood. The chain employs TRBV29-1 and TRBJ2-5; D call uncertain. This clonotype was sampled from a human donor in good health. CDR3 sequence reads: CSARNSKETQYF. The CDR3 nucleotides are TGCAGCGCACGGAACAGCAAAGAGACCCAGTACTTC. The variable domain in full, with the rest retrieved from reference TRBV29-1 and TRBJ2-5, is SAVISQKPSRDICQRGTSLTIQCQVDSQVTMMFWYRQQPGQSLTLIATANQGSEATYESGFVIDKFPISRPNLTFSTLTVSNMSPEDSSIYLCSARNSKETQYFGPGTRLLVL.